This TCR beta chain stems from a study of T cell responses to AZD1222 COVID-19 vaccine (TCRdb year 2021). With respect to the entire study: A total of 230 to 250 trial participants underwent TCR sequencing, of whom 207 had received two doses of AZD1222 and about 26 had received two doses of the MenACWY control vaccine. Trial participants were enrolled into age subgroups of 18-55, 56-69 and 70-plus years, which contained 148, 28 and 57 TCR-sequenced participants, respectively. What the study reported, not specific to this receptor: The whole spike protein was spanned by vaccine-associated CD4 TCRs, and dominant responses were seen in regions 160-218 and 743-854. Spike-specific TCR breadth and depth rose significantly after two AZD1222 doses compared with day 0 and with MenACWY recipients. Epitopes outside the regions mutated in the B.1.351 and B.1.1.7 variants were reportedly recognized by nearly half of the unique spike-specific TCRs. Only a handful of AZD1222 recipients were SARS-CoV-2 seropositive at baseline, limiting conclusions about previously exposed vaccinees. Participants were mostly white British, with more females than males. The authors suggested clonal diversity may have been underestimated. No day 14 peak-response samples were available, so repertoires were characterized only after the peak T cell response. In the small 56-69-year group, the increase in depth fell short of significance, most likely because of low power.

A few counts support this clone. Which antigen it targets is not known. Per-base quality was not reported, and no clone a single base away is much larger than it. The CDR3 regions of human TCRbeta chains were analyzed by immunosequencing. Per the original workflow: Repertoire TCRs were matched against a reference library of SARS-CoV-2-specific TCRs generated with the MIRA antigen-specificity platform. Breadth meant the fraction of unique TCRs that were SARS-CoV-2-associated, whereas depth meant the fraction of total T cells that were SARS-CoV-2-associated. Using the MIRA data, each spike-specific TCR was mapped to the spike region that the TCR reacts to and placed in a CD4 or CD8 class. Log10-transformed breadth and depth values were compared by one-way ANOVA with Sidak's multiple comparisons tests. Drawn from immuneACCESS, this table holds only the in-frame rearrangements with V and J called that TCRdb kept. Clones are partly lost; checked studies trace under half to an unresolved V gene and leave the rest unexplained. V and J calls and clone size are as listed in that table; D and trimming were resolved from the DNA. In all, the sample holds about 120,000 clones, and roughly 84% of those were seen once. Jointly, the top ten make up about 16% of the sample.

The CDR1 and CDR2 encoded by the germline V gene are MNHEY and SVGAGI. V loses 6 bases, J loses 2 bases, and the germline ends lie 11 bases apart. Counted from cysteine to phenylalanine, this CDR3 has 14 amino acids. CDR3 DNA is the only sequence kept; it has 42 bases, read in frame from the first base. The sample's time point, from its label and the paper: about 28 days (+/-7) after the second vaccine dose. AZD1222 recipients whose second dose came at about 4 weeks and those whose second dose came at about 12 weeks were combined into one group, since spike-specific TCR depth and breadth did not differ between the two schedules. Samples from vaccinated people were obtained from the UK trials COV001 and COV002, which included a single-blind randomized controlled phase 2/3 trial of AZD1222 (ChAdOx1 nCoV-19) in healthy adults. For TCRbeta chain sequencing, PBMC samples from trial participants were taken at day 0 and at day 28 after the second dose.

The origin of this receptor is an adult who received the AZD1222 COVID-19 vaccine. Here the sequenced sample was peripheral blood, taken 28 days after the second AZD1222 dose. The V gene is TRBV6-5 and the J gene is TRBJ1-5, with the D gene not confidently named. The bases are TGTGCCAGCAGATTGGGTGGTGGCAATCAGCCCCAGCATTTT. The resulting protein is CASRLGGGNQPQHF.